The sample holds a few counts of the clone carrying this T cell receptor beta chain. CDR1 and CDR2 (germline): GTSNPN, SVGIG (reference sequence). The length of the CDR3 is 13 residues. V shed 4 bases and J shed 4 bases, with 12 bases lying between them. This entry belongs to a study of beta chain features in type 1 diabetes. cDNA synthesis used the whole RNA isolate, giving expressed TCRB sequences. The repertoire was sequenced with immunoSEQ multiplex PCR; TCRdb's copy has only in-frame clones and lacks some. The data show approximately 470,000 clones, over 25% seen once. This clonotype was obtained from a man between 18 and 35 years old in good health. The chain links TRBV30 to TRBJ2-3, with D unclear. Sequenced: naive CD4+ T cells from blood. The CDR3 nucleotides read TGTGCCTGGACGGGTAGGAGCGCAGATACGCAGTATTTT. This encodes CAWTGRSADTQYF.